These 18 T cell receptor beta chains were all obtained from the same sample, sequenced in a study of T-cell memory formation after mild COVID-19. Using its own MiXCR run on the 5' RACE reads, TCRdb lists one record per CDR3 protein. The profile shows 200,000 to 300,000 distinct CDR3 sequences, 16% of them singletons. Sample: PBMCs or a T cell subset sorted from them (not recorded which). These receptors were obtained from a man aged 18 to 29 who had mild COVID-19 (a few samples of this study predate the infection). Cell type and time point are not known.

This clonotype was detected only a few times. V and J are TRBV5-6 and TRBJ2-1; TRBD1 might be the D (6 bases). The CDR3 consists of 16 residues. Trimming took 2 bases from V and 0 from J, leaving 12 bases between them. Germline V gene sequence: CDR1 SGHDT, CDR2 YYEEEE. CDR3 in DNA: TGTGCCAGCAGCTTAACAGGGATCAGCTCCTACAATGAGCAGTTCTTC. Protein sequence: CASSLTGISSYNEQFF. Looking up the rest from reference TRBV5-6 and TRBJ2-1 gives the full variable domain: DAGVTQSPTHLIKTRGQQVTLRCSPKSGHDTVSWYQQALGQGPQFIFQYYEEEERQRGNFPDRFSGHQFPNYSSELNVNALLLGDSALYLCASSLTGISSYNEQFFGPGTRLTVL.

This chain joins TRBV29-1 and TRBJ2-3; 9 positions match TRBD1. The germline CDR1 and CDR2 sequences are SQVTM and ANQGSEA. CDR3 length: 12 amino acids. The J segment lost 4 bases and the V segment lost 8 bases, leaving 4 bases of the junction unmatched. In nucleotides, the CDR3 is TGCAGCTTACAGGGGGCAGCAGATACGCAGTATTTT. Amino acid sequence: CSLQGAADTQYF.

This clonotype occurred a few times. This chain connects TRBV7-2 to TRBJ1-5, with unresolved D. CDR3 length: 13 amino acids. Germline CDR1 and CDR2: SGHTA and FQGNSA. The V and J ends lost 6 bases and 1 base respectively, with 7 bases between them. CDR3 loop: CASRRASNQPQHF. The CDR3 region has the DNA TGTGCCAGCAGAAGGGCAAGCAATCAGCCCCAGCATTTT. Full variable domain (remainder filled in from reference TRBV7-2 and TRBJ1-5): GAGVSQSPSNKVTEKGKDVELRCDPISGHTALYWYRQSLGQGLEFLIYFQGNSAPDKSGLPSDRFSAERTGGSVSTLTIQRTQQEDSAVYLCASRRASNQPQHFGDGTRLSIL.

The rearrangement joins TRBV10-3 to TRBJ1-2, with a tentative D call TRBD1 (5 bases). CDR3 length: 15 amino acids. CDR1 ENHRY and CDR2 SYGVKD come from the germline V gene. The V end was cut by 3 bases, the J end by 0 bases, with 11 bases between. CDR3 sequence: CAISERVTANYGYTF. DNA for the CDR3: TGTGCCATCAGTGAACGGGTGACAGCTAACTATGGCTACACCTTC.

This clonotype turned up a few times. The chain uses TRBV4-3 and TRBJ2-1, with TRBD1 matching over 9 bases. Trimming removed 3 bases from V and 8 bases from J; junction bases left unmatched: 8. The CDR3 totals 15 residues. The germline V gene encodes CDR1 LGHNA and CDR2 YSLEER. CDR3 protein: CASSHQGQGGDEQFF. The DNA for the CDR3 is TGCGCCAGCAGCCACCAGGGACAGGGAGGGGATGAGCAGTTCTTC.

For this clonotype: An end of the junction does not agree with germline; a read error may underlie this. This sequence joins TRBV7-7 and TRBJ2-5; D uncertain. Germline V gene data show CDR1 as SSHAT and CDR2 as FNYEAQ (reference sequence). The CDR3 contains 14 residues. DNA of the CDR3: TGTGCTAGCAGCTTAAGAGTCGGAAGGGAGACCCAGTACTTC. Encoded protein: CASSLRVGRETQYF.

This clonotype was observed a single time. One base away lies a much larger clone, so this may be a sequencing read error. The CDR3 nucleotides are TGTGCCAGCAGCTTTCAGACCGGGGAGCTGTTTTTT. It yields the protein CASSFQTGELFF. The chain employs TRBV11-2 and TRBJ2-2; D unresolved. Germline-derived CDR1 and CDR2 are SGHAT and FQNNGV. Trimming removed 3 bases at V and 5 bases at J, with 4 bases between. The CDR3 extends over 12 amino acids.

This clonotype turned up a few times. The J gene is TRBJ2-2, the V gene TRBV5-1, with D uncertain. CDR3 length: 13 residues. CDR1 SGHRS and CDR2 YFSETQ come from the germline V gene. Trimming stripped 3 bases from V and 3 bases from J, with 6 bases between. The CDR3 region is CASSSRDTGELFF. The CDR3 DNA is TGCGCCAGCAGCTCGAGAGACACCGGGGAGCTGTTTTTT.

The gene calls are TRBV7-9 and TRBJ2-2; 7 positions agree with TRBD1. Germline V gene data show CDR1 as SEHNR and CDR2 as FQNEAQ (reference sequence). J gave up 6 bases and V 7 bases, and 8 bases lay outside the gene matches. The CDR3 extends over 14 amino acids. The CDR3 sequence: CASTSTGNAGELFF. CDR3 nucleotide sequence: TGTGCCAGCACCTCGACAGGGAATGCCGGGGAGCTGTTTTTT.

This chain joins TRBV5-1 and TRBJ1-2; the D is unclear. The CDR3 spans 17 residues. Germline assignment: CDR1 SGHRS and CDR2 YFSETQ. V was shortened by 0 bases and J by 8 bases, with 23 bases between the two germline ends. The CDR3 region is CASSLAAQDGRFSGYTF. In DNA, the CDR3 is TGCGCCAGCAGCTTGGCGGCGCAGGATGGGCGTTTTTCCGGCTACACCTTC.

This rearrangement joins TRBV7-9 to TRBJ2-7; D not resolved. The V end lost 4 bases, the J end lost 2 bases, and 9 bases lay between the germline ends. CDR3 length: 13 residues. The germline V gene encodes CDR1 SEHNR and CDR2 FQNEAQ (reference sequence). DNA of the CDR3: TGTGCCAGCAGCTCGGACGCCGCCTACGAGCAGTACTTC. This gives the protein CASSSDAAYEQYF.

This chain uses TRBV7-9 with TRBJ2-1, with 8 bases aligning to TRBD2. Losses at the gene ends were 5 bases for V and 2 bases for J; bases not matched to a gene: 5. This CDR3 comprises 15 residues. Looked up from germline, CDR1 is SEHNR and CDR2 is FQNEAQ (reference sequence). This CDR3 reads CASSARGGPYNEQFF. The CDR3 region has the DNA TGTGCCAGCAGCGCCCGGGGGGGCCCCTACAATGAGCAGTTCTTC.

This sequence joins TRBV5-1 and TRBJ2-1; unclear D gene. V was cut by 0 bases and J by 9 bases, with 13 bases left in between. Germline lookup yields CDR1 SGHRS and CDR2 YFSETQ. The CDR3 spans 14 residues. In DNA form, the CDR3 reads TGCGCCAGCAGCTTGGGCCCGGCGTATCTTGAGCAGTTCTTC. Translating it yields CASSLGPAYLEQFF. Looking up the rest from reference TRBV5-1 and TRBJ2-1 gives the full variable domain: KAGVTQTPRYLIKTRGQQVTLSCSPISGHRSVSWYQQTPGQGLQFLFEYFSETQRNKGNFPGRFSGRQFSNSRSEMNVSTLELGDSALYLCASSLGPAYLEQFFGPGTRLTVL.

V gene TRBV29-1 combines with J gene TRBJ2-3; D remains unclear. The germline CDR1 and CDR2 sequences are SQVTM and ANQGSEA. This CDR3 is built from 12 residues. Trimming stripped 3 bases from V and 2 bases from J, with 6 bases between. CDR3 in DNA: TGCAGCGTTGAGTCGGCCACAGATACGCAGTATTTT. Amino acid sequence: CSVESATDTQYF.

The rearrangement joins TRBV5-1 to TRBJ1-2, with 7 bases that match TRBD1. Trimming removed 3 bases from V and 1 base from J; junction bases left unmatched: 6. The CDR3 runs to 15 residues. Germline loops: CDR1 SGHRS, CDR2 YFSETQ. The chain's CDR3 is CASSSNRGLNYGYTF. The CDR3 DNA sequence: TGCGCCAGCAGCTCCAACAGGGGCCTTAACTATGGCTACACCTTC.

The V and J genes are TRBV11-2 and TRBJ1-2; TRBD1 matches 7 bases. The junction had 6 bases not matched to a gene; V was cut back by 5 bases and J by 0 bases. Germline V CDR1 and CDR2: SGHAT, FQNNGV. CDR3 length: 15 residues. The CDR3 loop reads CASSEKGAPNYGYTF. The DNA of the CDR3 is TGTGCCAGCAGCGAAAAGGGGGCGCCTAACTATGGCTACACCTTC.

The chain links TRBV2 to TRBJ2-7; D might be TRBD2 (6 bases). The CDR3 spans 13 residues. In germline, CDR1 is SNHLY, CDR2 FYNNEI. With 2 bases removed from V and 7 bases from J, the gap between germline ends came to 12 bases. The CDR3 DNA sequence: TGTGCCAGCAGTGAATCGGGGGTGGGTGAGCAGTACGTC. Translation: CASSESGVGEQYV.

CDR3 in amino acids: CASSQVSAGARSEQFF. DNA of the CDR3: TGTGCCAGCAGCCAAGTATCCGCGGGGGCAAGGAGTGAGCAGTTCTTC. The gene calls are TRBV4-2 and TRBJ2-1, with D perhaps matching TRBD2 (7 bases). The CDR3 contains 16 residues. Trimming removed 1 base from V and 9 bases from J, with 19 bases in between. CDR1 and CDR2 from the germline V gene are LGHNA and YNFKEQ.